This TCR beta chain was sequenced during a study of shared clonotypes between healthy human individuals. Findings and caveats of the study: Among four donors, roughly 5.4% of naive CD4 clonotypes were found in common.

As for this clone: Its matching antigen is unknown.

The naive CD8 population came from CD45RO-negative cells selected for CCR7, without terminally differentiated effector memory CD45RA+ cells. Here immunoSEQ multiplex PCR was the method, and the copy in TCRdb shows in-frame clones only, minus some. The profile shows 1.5 million to 2.5 million clones, 85% to 95% of them singletons. The CDR3 runs 16 residues. The ends lost 1 base at V and 5 bases at J; junction bases unmatched: 9. Germline assignment: CDR1 SQVTM and CDR2 ANQGSEA. What was sequenced was naive CD8+ T cells sorted from blood. The J gene is TRBJ2-1, the V gene TRBV29-1, with 9 positions matching TRBD1. The receptor was isolated from a man aged 18 to 30 in good health. The CDR3 DNA reads as TGCAGCGTTGAAGTACTGGGGACAGGGCGGAACAATGAGCAGTTCTTC. Translated, it gives CSVEVLGTGRNNEQFF.